This T cell receptor beta chain derives from a study of cytomegalovirus exposure and HLA in healthy donors. The V and J ends lost 0 bases and 3 bases respectively, with 7 bases between them. CDR1 is SGHAT and CDR2 is FQNNGV in the germline V gene. CDR3 length: 14 residues. The study ran its PCR with 60 Vbeta and 13 Jbeta primers. The data were produced by immunoSEQ multiplex PCR, yet TCRdb's version contains in-frame clones alone and is incomplete. This table holds 100,000 to 150,000 clones, 65% to 80% found once. Sequencing used PBMCs. This receptor was obtained from a woman aged 18-29 years in good health and CMV-seronegative. This chain joins TRBV11-2 and TRBJ2-3; D is undetermined. CDR3 coding DNA: TGTGCCAGCAGCTTAGAAAGACTGACAGATACGCAGTATTTT. It codes for CASSLERLTDTQYF.